This T cell receptor (beta chain) was captured by sequencing in a study of spatial heterogeneity in lung cancer. This clonotype has at least ten counts. The V segment lost 6 bases and the J segment 8 bases; nucleotides outside the gene matches: 3. This CDR3 region has 14 residues. Germline assignment: CDR1 MNHEY and CDR2 SVGAGI. One entry per CDR3 protein results from TCRdb running MiXCR on the 5' RACE reads. The sample contains roughly 25,000 distinct CDR3 sequences, 9.5% to 15% of which appear only once. Time point of the sample: sample taken at primary tumor resection. Unsorted whole RNA from tumor, nontumor lung or frozen PBMC underwent sequencing.

The source material was PBMCs, sampled at surgery. This TCR was sampled from a female donor with early-stage non-small cell lung cancer. The rearrangement uses TRBV6-5 and TRBJ2-1; TRBD2 aligns across 14 bases. CDR3: CASSLGLAGDEQFF. CDR3 in DNA: TGTGCCAGCAGCCTGGGACTAGCGGGAGATGAGCAGTTCTTC.